These 17 T cell receptor beta chains originate from one sample sequenced in a study of T cells in Graves' hyperthyroidism and ophthalmopathy. Template material for amplifying TCR beta CDR3 regions consisted of RNA transcripts. RT-PCR in the first round (using the HTBI primer set) targeted the TCR CDR3. TCRdb redid the calling of the multiplex PCR reads with MiXCR, one entry per CDR3 protein. The repertoire has fewer than 750,000 distinct CDR3 sequences, 40% to 55% of them found once; the top ten carry around 7.7%. The sequenced sample was peripheral blood or thyroid tissue (not recorded which). Receptors were obtained from a woman between 18 and 29 years old with Graves' hyperthyroidism.

This clonotype was detected many times. V is TRBV7-9 and J is TRBJ2-2; 9 nucleotides agree with TRBD2. This CDR3 spans 17 amino acids. From germline, CDR1 is SEHNR and CDR2 FQNEAQ (reference sequence). The V gene end was trimmed by 1 base and the J gene end by 0 bases; junction bases not matched to a gene: 3. The CDR3: CASSLGASGTNTGELFF. CDR3 nucleotides: TGTGCCAGCAGCTTAGGGGCTAGCGGGACGAACACCGGGGAGCTGTTTTTT.

This chain uses TRBV19 with TRBJ1-2; a weak D match, TRBD1 (5 bases). The CDR3 extends over 15 amino acids. Germline assignment: CDR1 LNHDA and CDR2 SQIVND (reference sequence). Trimming left V 5 bases short and J 3 bases short, with 16 bases between. The CDR3 DNA follows: TGTGCCAGTAGTCTCCCCGGACACAGCGACTATGGCTACACCTTC. It yields the protein CASSLPGHSDYGYTF.

V usage is TRBV29-1 and J usage is TRBJ1-2, with 7 bases matching TRBD1. The germline V gene has CDR1 SQVTM and CDR2 ANQGSEA. J was trimmed by 4 bases and V by 7 bases; bases with no gene match: 6. The CDR3 spans 12 residues. CDR3 loop: CSAQGDGYGYTF. The CDR3 DNA sequence: TGCAGCGCCCAGGGGGACGGCTATGGCTACACCTTC.

In nucleotides, the CDR3 is TGTGCCTGGAGTGTACCTGCCCTATATACTGAAGCTTTCTTT. It translates to CAWSVPALYTEAFF. This chain uses TRBV30 with TRBJ1-1, with D hard to call. CDR3 length: 14 residues. Germline assignment: CDR1 GTSNPN and CDR2 SVGIG (reference sequence). V gave up 0 bases and J gave up 5 bases, with 13 bases separating them.

This clonotype was found many times. V usage is TRBV12-3 or TRBV12-4 and J usage is TRBJ1-5; TRBD1 is a possible D gene (5 bases). The CDR3 sequence is 16 residues long. V lost 3 bases and J lost 0, with 12 bases in between. In DNA, the CDR3 is TGTGCCAGCAGTTTCAGGGAGCTGGGTAGCAATCAGCCCCAGCATTTT. It codes for CASSFRELGSNQPQHF.

This clonotype was seen just once. V is TRBV7-2 and J is TRBJ2-1, with TRBD1 as a possible D gene (5 bases). Germline lookup yields CDR1 SGHTA and CDR2 FQGNSA. The V end lost 5 bases, the J end lost 10 bases, and 18 bases lay between the germline ends. The CDR3 contains 14 residues. The CDR3, as DNA: TGTGCCAGCAGCCTGGGGCAGGGTGTCCACGAGCAGTTCTTC. Translation gives CASSLGQGVHEQFF.

This clonotype has ten or more counts. The chain carries TRBV24-1 and TRBJ1-2, with 7 nucleotides matching TRBD1. V lost 7 bases to trimming and J lost 8 bases; unmatched junction nucleotides: 15. From germline, CDR1 is KGHDR and CDR2 SFDVKD. CDR3 length: 15 residues. CDR3: CATSDSSGTVSGYTF. The CDR3 nucleotides are TGTGCCACCAGCGACTCGTCCGGGACAGTAAGCGGCTACACCTTC.

J is TRBJ2-7 and V is TRBV12-3 or TRBV12-4; TRBD2 matches at 14 bases. The V and J ends lost 8 bases and 7 bases, in that order; junction bases with no gene match: 10. This CDR3 spans 15 amino acids. CDR3 DNA sequence: TGTGCCAGCCCTAAGGGACTAGCGGGAGTGGGTGAGCAGTACTTC. As protein: CASPKGLAGVGEQYF.

Comment on this clonotype: A much larger clone differs from this one at a single base, so this may be a read error. The chain is built from TRBV19 and TRBJ2-2; maybe TRBD2 (6 bases). The V end was cut by 5 bases, the J end by 2 bases, with 12 bases between. Germline V lookup: CDR1 LNHDA, CDR2 SQIVND (reference sequence). The CDR3 has 15 residues. CDR3 DNA sequence: TGTGCCAGTAGTGTTTCTAGCGCAAACACCGGGGAGCTGTTTTTT. This gives the protein CASSVSSANTGELFF.

The V and J genes are TRBV2 and TRBJ2-7; TRBD2 agrees at 7 bases. J lost 0 bases, V lost 6 bases, and 5 bases had no gene match. Germline V gene lookup returns CDR1 SNHLY and CDR2 FYNNEI. CDR3 size: 14 residues. The CDR3 sequence: CASRAAGSSYEQYF. The CDR3 DNA reads as TGTGCCAGCAGGGCAGCGGGGAGCTCCTACGAGCAGTACTTC.

This clonotype was picked up many times. The chain joins TRBV5-1 to TRBJ2-7; no clear D gene. Trimming pared 2 bases from V and 3 bases from J, leaving 9 bases between. This CDR3 is 13 amino acids long. Per the germline V gene, CDR1 is SGHRS and CDR2 is YFSETQ. CDR3: CASSFGDIYEQYF. CDR3 in DNA: TGCGCCAGCAGCTTCGGAGACATCTACGAGCAGTACTTC.

The rearrangement joins TRBV10-3 to TRBJ2-7; 7 positions agree with TRBD2. In germline, CDR1 is ENHRY, CDR2 SYGVKD. The V segment lost 7 bases and the J segment 0 bases; nucleotides outside the gene matches: 3. The CDR3 consists of 13 residues. The CDR3 DNA reads TGTGCCATCACTAGCGGAAGCTCCTACGAGCAGTACTTC. Amino acid sequence: CAITSGSSYEQYF.

This sequence joins TRBV20-1 and TRBJ1-5, with unresolved D. Per the germline V gene, CDR1 is DFQATT and CDR2 is SNEGSKA (reference sequence). The length of the CDR3 is 14 residues. Trimming took off 3 bases at V and 2 bases at J, with 11 bases between the two ends. The CDR3 coding sequence is TGCAGTGCTAGCCAAGGTTTAGGCAATCAGCCCCAGCATTTT. It yields the protein CSASQGLGNQPQHF.

About this clonotype: The CDR3 does not close with the conserved phenylalanine or tryptophan, likely indicating a read error. Because the CDR3's place on the DNA is in doubt, the DNA is left out and the CDR3 is given as listed by TCRdb. The chain links TRBV12-3 or TRBV12-4 to TRBJ1-4; the table's D call TRBD1 went unverified against the DNA. Both ends counted, the CDR3 spans 11 residues. CDR3 residues: CASSQDRGRAL.

As to this clonotype: A clone one base away is much larger, so this may be a read error. This chain links TRBV27 with TRBJ2-7; 11 bases are a match to TRBD2. Germline CDR1 and CDR2: MNHEY and SMNVEV (reference sequence). The CDR3 is made up of 14 amino acids. In DNA, the CDR3 is TGTGCCAGCAGTTTTGTAGCGGGAGGGGGCGAGCAGTGCTTC. This codes for CASSFVAGGGEQCF.

This clonotype was seen more than once but under ten times. The chain employs TRBV5-1 and TRBJ2-2; D tentatively fits TRBD1 or TRBD2 (5 bases each). CDR1 is SGHRS and CDR2 is YFSETQ in the germline V gene. This CDR3 region has 15 residues. Trimming removed 4 bases from V and 4 bases from J, with 14 bases in between. In DNA, the CDR3 is TGCGCCAGCAGCCCCCCGAGGGGACCCACCGGGGAGCTGTTTTTT. It translates to CASSPPRGPTGELFF.

The chain has TRBV2 and TRBJ2-7; 12 bases align to TRBD2. The CDR3 length is 16 residues. Germline V gene sequence: CDR1 SNHLY, CDR2 FYNNEI. After removal of 6 bases from V and 4 bases from J, the junction contained 10 bases not matched to a gene. The CDR3 here is CASSETSGSWGYEQYF. DNA for the CDR3: TGTGCCAGCAGCGAGACTAGCGGGAGTTGGGGGTACGAGCAGTACTTC.